The 32 T cell receptor beta chains reported below all come from one sample, sequenced in a study of T cell responses to AZD1222 COVID-19 vaccine. Using immunoSEQ multiplex PCR, the repertoire was profiled, and TCRdb retains in-frame clones only, with some absent. The table lists under 95,000 clones, 90% of them singletons. The sample consisted of peripheral blood, taken on day 0 of AZD1222 vaccination. These receptor sequences come from an adult in good health.

V gene TRBV6-5 combines with J gene TRBJ2-7, with 11 bases aligning to TRBD1. Unmatched junction bases numbered 5, after V lost 6 bases and J lost 1 base. This CDR3 has 15 amino acids. The germline CDR1 and CDR2 sequences are MNHEY and SVGAGI. CDR3: CASRTGTGGSYEQYF. The CDR3 DNA follows: TGTGCCAGCAGAACCGGGACAGGGGGTTCCTACGAGCAGTACTTC.

This rearrangement joins TRBV19 to TRBJ1-2, with 7 bases fitting TRBD1. From germline, CDR1 is LNHDA and CDR2 SQIVND (reference sequence). The V segment lost 4 bases and the J segment 3 bases; nucleotides outside the gene matches: 5. CDR3 length: 14 amino acids. CDR3 in DNA: TGTGCCAGTAGTACCCACAGGGGCGACTATGGCTACACCTTC. It is translated as CASSTHRGDYGYTF.

This clone was recorded once. The chain couples TRBV29-1 to TRBJ2-3; D is uncertain. Germline CDR1 reads SQVTM; CDR2 reads ANQGSEA. This CDR3 comprises 16 residues. V was clipped by 4 bases and J by 2 bases, with 19 bases between them. CDR3 protein: CSVGTVRSRSTDTQYF. DNA for the CDR3: TGCAGCGTTGGGACGGTCCGGTCCCGATCCACAGATACGCAGTATTTT.

The chain joins TRBV19 to TRBJ2-1; no firm D call. V was cut by 1 base and J by 6 bases, with 7 bases left in between. This CDR3 has 13 amino acids. The germline V gene has CDR1 LNHDA and CDR2 SQIVND (reference sequence). CDR3 residues: CASSIGAVNEQFF. For the CDR3, the DNA is TGTGCCAGTAGTATAGGGGCAGTCAATGAGCAGTTCTTC.

The chain recombines TRBV7-3 with TRBJ1-1, with D uncertain. The germline V gene encodes CDR1 SGHTA and CDR2 FQGTGA. Trimming stripped 4 bases from V and 1 base from J, with 7 bases between. The CDR3 consists of 13 residues. For the CDR3, the DNA is TGTGCCAGCAGCTCGGAGAGGAACACTGAAGCTTTCTTT. This gives the protein CASSSERNTEAFF.

The chain recombines TRBV20-1 with TRBJ1-5, with D maybe TRBD1 (6 bases). V was cut by 3 bases and J by 9 bases, with 21 bases left in between. CDR3 length: 15 amino acids. Germline-derived CDR1 and CDR2 are DFQATT and SNEGSKA (reference sequence). The CDR3 nucleotides are TGCAGTGCTAGTGCCCGGGGGCAGGCCGGCCGGCCCCAGCATTTT. Translated: CSASARGQAGRPQHF.

This chain connects TRBV7-2 to TRBJ2-2, with TRBD1 matching over 8 bases. Germline V gene sequence: CDR1 SGHTA, CDR2 FQGNSA. V was clipped by 7 bases and J by 5 bases; unmatched bases: 21. The CDR3 consists of 19 residues. CDR3 sequence reads: CASTRDGNRGYRKTGELFF. The CDR3 nucleotides are TGTGCCAGCACCCGTGACGGGAACAGGGGGTATAGAAAGACCGGGGAGCTGTTTTTT.

V gene TRBV7-3 combines with J gene TRBJ1-6, with 7 positions matching TRBD1. This CDR3 has 13 residues. Looked up from germline, CDR1 is SGHTA and CDR2 is FQGTGA. V lost 2 bases and J lost 10; bases outside the gene matches: 2. CDR3 DNA sequence: TGTGCCAGCAGCTTAGACAGGGAGTCACCCCTCCACTTT. The encoded protein is CASSLDRESPLHF.

The gene calls are TRBV15 and TRBJ1-2; D gene unclear. The germline V gene has CDR1 LNHNV and CDR2 YYDKDF (reference sequence). Trimming took 0 bases from V and 7 from J, leaving 9 bases between them. This CDR3 is built from 13 residues. CDR3 residues: CATSRDGRGGYTF. CDR3 bases: TGTGCCACCAGCAGAGATGGGAGAGGTGGCTACACCTTC. The full variable domain, rest sourced from reference TRBV15 and TRBJ1-2, is DAMVIQNPRYQVTQFGKPVTLSCSQTLNHNVMYWYQQKSSQAPKLLFHYYDKDFNNEADTPDNFQSRRPNTSFCFLDIRSPGLGDTAMYLCATSRDGRGGYTFGSGTRLTVV.

Here the CDR3 reads CATSARQGRTDTQYF. The CDR3 DNA reads as TGTGCCACCAGTGCCAGACAGGGTCGGACAGATACGCAGTATTTT. The rearrangement links TRBV24-1 to TRBJ2-3, with 7 bases that match TRBD1. With V trimmed by 5 bases and J by 3 bases, 7 bases remained unmatched. The CDR3 runs 15 residues. Germline V gives CDR1 KGHDR, CDR2 SFDVKD.

The chain recombines TRBV9 with TRBJ2-2; D is undetermined. CDR3 length: 13 residues. Germline V gene sequence: CDR1 SGDLS, CDR2 YYNGEE. V was clipped by 0 bases and J by 3 bases, with 3 bases between them. For the CDR3, the DNA is TGTGCCAGCAGCGTAGCGCACACCGGGGAGCTGTTTTTT. Residues: CASSVAHTGELFF.

The chain combines TRBV27 with TRBJ1-2, with D hard to call. Germline-derived CDR1 and CDR2 are MNHEY and SMNVEV (reference sequence). The CDR3 extends over 15 amino acids. Trimming removed 2 bases from V and 1 base from J, with 11 bases in between. As DNA, the CDR3 is TGTGCCAGCAGTTTAGGCCCAACTATTAACTATGGCTACACCTTC. Its protein product is CASSLGPTINYGYTF.

This chain uses TRBV29-1 with TRBJ1-2; tentative D call: TRBD1 (6 bases). CDR1 is SQVTM and CDR2 is ANQGSEA in the germline V gene. The CDR3 runs to 14 residues. Trimming took off 6 bases at V and 7 bases at J, with 21 bases between the two ends. CDR3 nucleotide sequence: TGCAGCGTGGCAACAGGGCTTCTCATGGGTGGCTACACCTTC. Translating it yields CSVATGLLMGGYTF.

This rearrangement joins TRBV30 to TRBJ2-7, with no clear D. Germline V gene lookup returns CDR1 GTSNPN and CDR2 SVGIG (reference sequence). Trimming cost V 2 bases and J 7 bases, with 12 bases left between them. The CDR3 contains 12 residues. The DNA of the CDR3 is TGTGCCTGGAGTAACCGTCTGGGAGAGCAGTACTTC. Its translation: CAWSNRLGEQYF. Looking up the rest from reference TRBV30 and TRBJ2-7 gives the full variable domain: SQTIHQWPATLVQPVGSPLSLECTVEGTSNPNLYWYRQAAGRGLQLLFYSVGIGQISSEVPQNLSASRPQDRQFILSSKKLLLSDSGFYLCAWSNRLGEQYFGPGTRLTVT.

The V gene is TRBV19, the J gene TRBJ2-4; tentatively, D is TRBD2 (5 bases). This CDR3 region has 13 residues. The germline CDR1 and CDR2 sequences are LNHDA and SQIVND (reference sequence). Trimming took 6 bases from V and 0 from J, leaving 6 bases between them. The CDR3 loop is CASRGVAKNIQYF. The CDR3 DNA sequence: TGTGCCAGTAGGGGAGTAGCCAAAAACATTCAGTACTTC.

This chain links TRBV28 with TRBJ2-7, with 7 bases lining up with TRBD1. After removal of 3 bases from V and 2 bases from J, the junction contained 4 bases not matched to a gene. Germline-derived CDR1 and CDR2 are MDHEN and SYDVKM. This CDR3 region has 14 residues. In DNA form, the CDR3 reads TGTGCCAGCAGTTTGGTAACAGGGGCCTACGAGCAGTACTTC. This sequence encodes CASSLVTGAYEQYF.

The V and J genes are TRBV29-1 and TRBJ1-1; the D is unclear. The CDR3 loop spans 12 amino acids. The V end lost 7 bases, the J end lost 1 base, and 10 bases lay between the germline ends. Germline V lookup: CDR1 SQVTM, CDR2 ANQGSEA. Here the CDR3 reads CSGRPANTEAFF. The CDR3 DNA reads as TGCAGCGGCCGGCCCGCGAACACTGAAGCTTTCTTT.

In its sample, this clone was seen a few times. The V and J genes are TRBV27 and TRBJ2-2, with 10 bases aligning to TRBD2. V dropped 4 bases and J dropped 2; count of bases not matched to a gene: 1. Looked up from germline, CDR1 is MNHEY and CDR2 is SMNVEV (reference sequence). CDR3 length equals 15 residues. CDR3 sequence: CASSSSGRNTGELFF. The CDR3, as DNA: TGTGCCAGCAGTTCTAGCGGGAGAAACACCGGGGAGCTGTTTTTT.

The chain joins TRBV30 to TRBJ2-3, with 9 bases identical to TRBD2. The junction had 8 bases not matched to a gene; V was cut back by 7 bases and J by 3 bases. The CDR3 length is 14 residues. The germline V gene has CDR1 GTSNPN and CDR2 SVGIG (reference sequence). The CDR3 loop is CAFQTSGVTDTQYF. CDR3 in DNA: TGTGCCTTCCAGACTAGCGGAGTTACAGATACGCAGTATTTT.

This chain joins TRBV28 and TRBJ1-2; TRBD1 might be the D (6 bases). Germline lookup yields CDR1 MDHEN and CDR2 SYDVKM. Between the trimmed V and J ends, which lost 3 bases and 5 bases, there was a span of 10 bases. The CDR3 covers 13 residues. CDR3 sequence reads: CASSFGQGYGYTF. DNA for the CDR3: TGTGCCAGCAGTTTCGGGCAGGGGTATGGCTACACCTTC.

The chain employs TRBV5-4 and TRBJ1-2; D is unresolved. The CDR3 length is 14 residues. Germline loops: CDR1 SGHNT, CDR2 YYREEE (reference sequence). V was trimmed by 4 bases and J by 5 bases, leaving 15 bases between them. The CDR3 sequence is CASSPVGRDYGYTF. CDR3 in DNA: TGTGCCAGCAGCCCGGTCGGGAGAGATTATGGCTACACCTTC.

This clone is a singleton in its sample. The V gene is TRBV23-1, the J gene TRBJ1-2, with D unclear. TRBV23-1 is filed as an ORF, its function uncertain. V was clipped by 4 bases and J by 3 bases, with 12 bases between them. CDR3 length equals 14 residues. Written as DNA, the CDR3 is TGCGCCAGCAGTCCCCAGAAGGACGACTATGGCTACACCTTC. Its protein is CASSPQKDDYGYTF.

V is TRBV6-4 and J is TRBJ2-1; 11 bases match TRBD2. V dropped 5 bases and J dropped 8; count of bases not matched to a gene: 11. CDR1 and CDR2 (germline): MRHNA, SNTAGT. This CDR3 is 16 amino acids long. The CDR3 protein is CASSRNVAGGGDEQFF. The CDR3 coding sequence is TGTGCCAGCAGTAGAAACGTAGCGGGAGGGGGTGATGAGCAGTTCTTC.

The V and J genes are TRBV5-1 and TRBJ2-2; D call uncertain. This CDR3 spans 15 amino acids. Germline lookup yields CDR1 SGHRS and CDR2 YFSETQ. The V end was cut by 3 bases, the J end by 4 bases, with 13 bases between. CDR3 sequence reads: CASSWLGGGTGELFF. Here the CDR3 DNA reads TGCGCCAGCAGCTGGCTGGGCGGTGGCACCGGGGAGCTGTTTTTT.

The chain recombines TRBV10-3 with TRBJ2-3; no reliable D call. CDR1 and CDR2 from the germline V gene are ENHRY and SYGVKD. This CDR3 region has 12 residues. The germline V and J ends were trimmed by 9 bases and 0 bases, with 7 bases remaining between them. CDR3: CAISSSTDTQYF. The CDR3 DNA reads as TGTGCCATTTCGTCTAGCACAGATACGCAGTATTTT.

The gene calls are TRBV7-9 and TRBJ2-2, with D perhaps matching TRBD2 (5 bases). V shed 3 bases and J shed 4 bases, with 15 bases lying between them. The CDR3 has 16 amino acids. Germline assignment: CDR1 SEHNR and CDR2 FQNEAQ (reference sequence). In nucleotides, the CDR3 is TGTGCCAGCAGCTTTGTGAGGGCCCCGGCCACCGGGGAGCTGTTTTTT. This codes for CASSFVRAPATGELFF.

This chain joins TRBV15 and TRBJ2-6; 8 bases line up with TRBD1. CDR3 length equals 18 residues. Trimming cost V 5 bases and J 1 base; bases outside gene matches: 10. CDR1 LNHNV and CDR2 YYDKDF come from the germline V gene (reference sequence). CDR3 in DNA: TGTGCCACCAGCTCCCGCAACAGGGGGAGATCTGGGGCCAACGTCCTGACTTTC. Its protein is CATSSRNRGRSGANVLTF.

The V call is TRBV10-2, the J call TRBJ2-2; D is possibly TRBD2 (5 bases). The CDR3 is 14 amino acids. Germline CDR1 WSHSY, CDR2 SAAADI. V lost 7 bases and J lost 0, with 9 bases in between. CDR3: CASNRESNTGELFF. CDR3 nucleotides: TGCGCCAGCAACCGGGAATCGAACACCGGGGAGCTGTTTTTT.

The V call is TRBV27, the J call TRBJ1-2, with TRBD1 matching 8 bases. The length of the CDR3 is 12 residues. V gave up 9 bases and J gave up 6 bases; unmatched junction bases: 6. The germline CDR1 and CDR2 sequences are MNHEY and SMNVEV (reference sequence). The chain's CDR3 is CASRDRGNGYTF. In DNA form, the CDR3 reads TGTGCCAGTAGAGACAGGGGTAATGGCTACACCTTC.

V usage is TRBV30 and J usage is TRBJ2-5, with TRBD2 matching over 8 bases. Germline assignment: CDR1 GTSNPN and CDR2 SVGIG (reference sequence). J gave up 5 bases and V 2 bases, and 10 bases lay outside the gene matches. This CDR3 region has 15 residues. This chain's CDR3 is CAWSPGTSRSETQYF. CDR3 nucleotide sequence: TGTGCCTGGAGTCCCGGGACTAGTAGGTCTGAGACCCAGTACTTC.

The chain is built from TRBV4-1 and TRBJ2-5; D gene uncertain. The V end was cut by 4 bases, the J end by 1 base, with 13 bases between. Per germline, CDR1 MGHRA and CDR2 YSYEKL. This CDR3 comprises 15 residues. CDR3 bases: TGCGCCAGCAGCCGTGGTGTGGGTGTCCAAGAGACCCAGTACTTC. Residues: CASSRGVGVQETQYF.

The V call is TRBV7-6, the J call TRBJ2-7; D ambiguous. This CDR3 has 12 residues. V was shortened by 6 bases and J by 6 bases, with 12 bases between the two germline ends. CDR1 and CDR2 from the germline V gene are SGHVS and FNYEAQ. As DNA, the CDR3 is TGTGCCAGCAGGTCAAATAAAGGCGAGCAGTACTTC. Its protein product is CASRSNKGEQYF. The full variable domain, with the rest looked up from reference TRBV7-6 and TRBJ2-7, is GAGVSQSPRYKVTKRGQDVALRCDPISGHVSLYWYRQALGQGPEFLTYFNYEAQQDKSGLPNDRFSAERPEGSISTLTIQRTEQRDSAMYRCASRSNKGEQYFGPGTRLTVT.